This TCR beta chain was sequenced in a study of Tregs in tolerant kidney transplant recipients. This CDR3 contains 18 residues. Germline lookup yields CDR1 SQVTM and CDR2 ANQGSEA. Germline trimming cut 0 bases from V and 0 bases from J; bases unmatched to any gene: 10. Repertoires were generated with immunoSEQ multiplex PCR, while TCRdb's copy carries only in-frame clones and drops some. In all, the sample yields fewer than 3,000 clones. A remark on this clone: Its antigen remains unknown. The CDR3 end falls 3 residues outside the read, so it is completed with the germline J gene.

After about 6 days with irradiated graft donor PBMCs, CFSE-labeled recipient PBMCs were FACS-sorted. The V gene is TRBV29-1, the J gene TRBJ2-2; 7 bases are a match to TRBD1. This clonotype was obtained from a human patient who received a combined kidney and bone marrow transplant. The sequenced sample was CD8+ T cells from blood cultured with allogeneic cells, obtained before the transplant. The CDR3 reads CSVEDPDRGQANTGELFF. The DNA read from the CDR3 is TGCAGCGTTGAAGATCCTGATCGAGGACAGGCGAACACCGGGGAG.